A selection of T cell receptor beta chains follows, all from one sample in a study of graft-versus-host responses after intestinal transplantation. No antigen has been assigned to these receptors. TCRdb's table, derived via immunoSEQ multiplex PCR, lists solely in-frame clones and lacks some. Counted here are 80,000 to 95,000 clones, around 89% occurring once; the ten biggest clones make up 0.28%. The sequenced sample was unstimulated CD4+ T cells sorted from spleen or lymph node cells, obtained before transplant. The receptors stem from a human donor who was the organ donor for an intestinal transplant. CDR3s include the opening cysteine and the closing phenylalanine or tryptophan. The D gene is left open where the match is weak. The listing skips clone size in some rows; elsewhere it reads once, few, many or a size class.

14	TRBJ1-2	TRBV5-1	.	once	TGCGCCAGCAGCTTGAGTGACGGGGGTTATGGCTACACCTTC	CASSLSDGGYGYTF
15	TRBJ1-5	TRBV10-3	.	.	TGTGCCATCAGTGAAAATTGGGGCGGCAATCAGCCCCAGCATTTT	CAISENWGGNQPQHF
16	TRBJ2-6	TRBV5-1	.	.	TGCGCCAGCAGCTTTACAGGTCGAACTGGGGCCAACGTCCTGACTTTC	CASSFTGRTGANVLTF
10	TRBJ1-2	TRBV6-1	.	medium-sized	TGTGCCGAGGGCGACTATGGCTACACCTTC	CAEGDYGYTF
15	TRBJ2-7	TRBV14	.	.	TGTGCCAGCAGCCTCGCCGGGGGAAGCCTCTACGAGCAGTACTTC	CASSLAGGSLYEQYF
14	TRBJ2-2	TRBV21-1	.	.	TGTGCCAGCCCTACGGGGGGGCGTTCCGGGGAGCTGTTTTTT	CASPTGGRSGELFF
13	TRBJ1-2	TRBV28	.	.	TGTGCCAGCAGTTTGCCAGGTTTCTATGGCTACACCTTC	CASSLPGFYGYTF
17	TRBJ1-6	TRBV5-6	.	.	TGTGCCAGCAGCTTGGGGACAGATCTCTCCTATAATTCACCCCTCCACTTT	CASSLGTDLSYNSPLHF
13	TRBJ2-7	TRBV18	.	.	TGTGCCAGCTCACCGGGCAATGCGTACGAGCAGTACTTC	CASSPGNAYEQYF
13	TRBJ1-2	TRBV19	.	.	TGTGCCAGTACCCTGGGGGGGATTCGAGGCTACACCTTC	CASTLGGIRGYTF
15	TRBJ1-6	TRBV6-1	TRBD1	few	TGTGCCAGCAGTGTAGAGGGACAGGTGGGTTCACCCCTCCACTTT	CASSVEGQVGSPLHF
14	TRBJ1-5	TRBV2	.	.	TGTGCCAGCAGTACAAGTTATAGCAATCAGCCCCAGCATTTT	CASSTSYSNQPQHF
13	TRBJ2-5	TRBV5-6	.	.	TGTGCCAGCAGTTATAACAGGCTGGAGACCCAGTACTTC	CASSYNRLETQYF
19	TRBJ2-3	TRBV7-2	TRBD2	.	TGTGCCAGCAGCTTTGGGGGACTAGCGGGAGGGTTAAGGTTAGATACGCAGTATTTT	CASSFGGLAGGLRLDTQYF
15	TRBJ1-3	TRBV18	.	.	TGTGCCAGCTCACCAGGGGCCGGACCTGGAAACACCATATATTTT	CASSPGAGPGNTIYF
15	TRBJ1-5	TRBV7-2	.	.	TGTGCCAGCAGCTTGAAGAGTTATAGCAATCAGCCCCAGCATTTT	CASSLKSYSNQPQHF
15	TRBJ1-1	TRBV5-1	TRBD1	.	TGCGCCAGCAGCTTGGGACAGGGCCTGAACACTGAAGCTTTCTTT	CASSLGQGLNTEAFF
17	TRBJ1-1	TRBV5-5	TRBD1	.	TGTGCCAGCAGCTTGGAGGTGGGACAGGGGCGGGACACTGAAGCTTTCTTT	CASSLEVGQGRDTEAFF
14	TRBJ2-2	TRBV27	.	.	TGTGCCAGCAGTTTACACAGGGCCACCGGGGAGCTGTTTTTT	CASSLHRATGELFF
15	TRBJ2-7	TRBV7-7	.	.	TGTGCTAGCAGCCCTGGGGGGGCTAAGTCCTACGAGCAGTACTTC	CASSPGGAKSYEQYF
15	TRBJ2-7	TRBV30	TRBD2	few	TGTGCCTGGGCCACCCAGCGGGGGGGCCTCAACGAGCAGTACTTC	CAWATQRGGLNEQYF
11	TRBJ2-1	TRBV5-6	.	.	TGTGCCAGCAGCAGGGGCAATGAGCAGTTCTTC	CASSRGNEQFF
15	TRBJ1-2	TRBV9	.	.	TGTGCCAGCAGCGTATCGGCAGGGACAAACTATTGCTACACCTTC	CASSVSAGTNYCYTF
14	TRBJ1-5	TRBV19	.	.	TGTGCCAGTATTCAGGCTGGGAGCAATCAGCCCCAGCATTTT	CASIQAGSNQPQHF
19	TRBJ2-1	TRBV7-3	.	.	TGTGCCAGCAGCTTAGGCCCTCCGGGTCGACTAGGGCTCAGTAATGAGCAGTTCTTC	CASSLGPPGRLGLSNEQFF
15	TRBJ2-5	TRBV5-1	TRBD2	.	TGCGCCAGCGCTAGCTGGACTGGGGGGGAAGAGACCCAGTACTTC	CASASWTGGEETQYF
15	TRBJ1-2	TRBV15	.	.	TGTGCCACCAGCAGACTTGGCCCAGGGGTCCGCAGCTACACCTTC	CATSRLGPGVRSYTF
13	TRBJ1-3	TRBV27	.	.	TGTGCCAGCAGTTTGACAGCTGGAAACACCATATATTTT	CASSLTAGNTIYF
15	TRBJ2-1	TRBV19	TRBD2	.	TGTGCCAGTAGTGTTAGCGGGCACACTGTTAATGAGCAGTTCTTC	CASSVSGHTVNEQFF
14	TRBJ1-4	TRBV2	TRBD1	.	TGTGCCGGGAGTAGACAGGGGGGGAATGAAAAACTGTTTTTT	CAGSRQGGNEKLFF
16	TRBJ1-3	TRBV7-2	.	.	TGTGCCAGCAGCTTCCAACCACAGGGCAGTGGAAACACCATATATTTT	CASSFQPQGSGNTIYF
14	TRBJ1-2	TRBV2	TRBD1	.	TGTGCCAGCAGTAGGACAGGGATTAACTATGGCTACACCTTC	CASSRTGINYGYTF
17	TRBJ2-3	TRBV7-8	.	.	TGTGCCAGCAGCTTTAGGTTAAAGGACAGTTACACAGATACGCAGTATTTT	CASSFRLKDSYTDTQYF
13	TRBJ2-7	TRBV11-3	TRBD1	.	TGTGCCAGCAAGATAGGACAGGCTCCCGAGCAGTACTTC	CASKIGQAPEQYF
13	TRBJ2-1	TRBV19	TRBD2	.	TGTGCCAGTAGGGGACTAGCGACTAATGAGCAGTTCTTC	CASRGLATNEQFF
11	TRBJ1-4	TRBV2	.	.	TGTGCCAGCAGTGAACGTGAAAAACTGTTTTTT	CASSEREKLFF
13	TRBJ1-1	TRBV6-1	TRBD1	.	TGTGCCAGCAGTATTACAGGGGCCACTGAAGCTTTCTTT	CASSITGATEAFF
14	TRBJ2-2	TRBV7-2	TRBD1	.	TGTGCCAGCAGCTTCTGGCAGGGGGTCGGGGAGCTGTTTTTT	CASSFWQGVGELFF
13	TRBJ1-5	TRBV19	TRBD1	.	TGTGCCAGTAGGCGGCAGGGGGTTCAGCCCCAGCATTTT	CASRRQGVQPQHF
14	TRBJ1-3	TRBV19	.	.	TGTGCCAGTAGTCAAACGAGCTCTGGAAACACCATATATTTT	CASSQTSSGNTIYF
15	TRBJ2-3	TRBV6-1	.	few	TGTGCCAGCAGTGAAGGGGCCGGCAGTCTAGATACGCAGTATTTT	CASSEGAGSLDTQYF
16	TRBJ2-1	TRBV27	TRBD2	.	TGTGCCAGCAGTAAACCCCTAGCGGGAGGGCCGAATGAGCAGTTCTTC	CASSKPLAGGPNEQFF
16	TRBJ2-3	TRBV30	TRBD2	few	TGTGCCTGGAGTGTGGGACTAGCGGGGTTAGGAGATACGCAGTATTTT	CAWSVGLAGLGDTQYF
15	TRBJ1-2	TRBV5-1	.	few	TGCGCCAGCAGCCCTATTTTTGGGGGCGCGAGTGGCTACACCTTC	CASSPIFGGASGYTF
16	TRBJ1-5	TRBV4-2	TRBD1	.	TGTGCCAGCAGCCAAGAAAATCCGGCAGGGGGTCAGCCCCAGCATTTT	CASSQENPAGGQPQHF
14	TRBJ1-5	TRBV19	.	.	TGTGCCAGTAGTATTCGGTATAGCAATCAGCCCCAGCATTTT	CASSIRYSNQPQHF
14	TRBJ1-6	TRBV6-5	TRBD1	.	TGTGCCAGCAGTCGCAGGGGGCAAAATTCACCCCTCCACTTT	CASSRRGQNSPLHF
15	TRBJ1-1	TRBV6-5	.	.	TGTGCCAGCAGTTACTCGCCGAGGACAAACACTGAAGCTTTCTTT	CASSYSPRTNTEAFF
18	TRBJ1-1	TRBV9	TRBD1	.	TGTGCCAGCAGCGCATCTCCCGGGACAGGTAAATCGAACACTGAAGCTTTCTTT	CASSASPGTGKSNTEAFF
14	TRBJ2-3	TRBV9	TRBD2	.	TGTGCCAGCAGCGTTAGCGGGAGGGGGAATACGCAGTATTTT	CASSVSGRGNTQYF
14	TRBJ1-2	TRBV5-1	TRBD1	.	TGCGCCAGCAGCGGCGCACAGGGGGTCGGTGGCTACACCTTC	CASSGAQGVGGYTF
15	TRBJ2-1	TRBV18	TRBD2	.	TGTGCCAGCTCACCAGGCGGGGGGGCCGTGGGGGAGCAGTTCTTC	CASSPGGGAVGEQFF